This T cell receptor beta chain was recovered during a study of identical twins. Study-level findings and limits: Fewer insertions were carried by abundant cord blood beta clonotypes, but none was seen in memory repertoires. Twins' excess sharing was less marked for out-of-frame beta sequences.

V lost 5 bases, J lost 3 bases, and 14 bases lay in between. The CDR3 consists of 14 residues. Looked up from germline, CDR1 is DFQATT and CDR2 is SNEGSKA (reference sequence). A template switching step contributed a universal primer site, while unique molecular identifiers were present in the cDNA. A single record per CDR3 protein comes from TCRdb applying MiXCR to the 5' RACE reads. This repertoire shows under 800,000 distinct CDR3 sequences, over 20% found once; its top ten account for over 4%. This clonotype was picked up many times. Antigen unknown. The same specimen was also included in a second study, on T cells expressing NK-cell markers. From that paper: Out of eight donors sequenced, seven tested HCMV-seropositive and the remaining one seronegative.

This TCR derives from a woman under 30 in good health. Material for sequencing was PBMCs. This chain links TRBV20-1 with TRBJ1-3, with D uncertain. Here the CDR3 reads CSAAVGSFGNTIYF. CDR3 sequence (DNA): TGCAGTGCTGCGGTTGGAAGTTTTGGAAACACCATATATTTT.